This TCR beta chain originates from a study of neurological immune-mediated disorders. TCRdb recomputed calls from the 5' RACE reads with MiXCR, one row per CDR3 protein. This repertoire shows just under 45,000 distinct CDR3 sequences, around a fifth found once; its top ten account for approximately 4.2%. Time point reported: technical triplicate 3. Trimming left V 2 bases short and J 3 bases short, with 11 bases between. This CDR3 spans 15 amino acids. Germline CDR1 reads LNHNV; CDR2 reads YYDKDF (reference sequence). The sample holds many counts of this clonotype. The chain carries TRBV15 and TRBJ1-5; D is possibly TRBD1 (6 bases). This receptor was identified in a man aged 55-75 years with HTLV-1-associated myelopathy (HAM/TSP). Sequences were obtained from PBMCs. The chain's CDR3 is CATSRSGQNNQPQHF. For the CDR3, the DNA is TGTGCCACCAGCAGATCAGGACAGAACAATCAGCCCCAGCATTTT.